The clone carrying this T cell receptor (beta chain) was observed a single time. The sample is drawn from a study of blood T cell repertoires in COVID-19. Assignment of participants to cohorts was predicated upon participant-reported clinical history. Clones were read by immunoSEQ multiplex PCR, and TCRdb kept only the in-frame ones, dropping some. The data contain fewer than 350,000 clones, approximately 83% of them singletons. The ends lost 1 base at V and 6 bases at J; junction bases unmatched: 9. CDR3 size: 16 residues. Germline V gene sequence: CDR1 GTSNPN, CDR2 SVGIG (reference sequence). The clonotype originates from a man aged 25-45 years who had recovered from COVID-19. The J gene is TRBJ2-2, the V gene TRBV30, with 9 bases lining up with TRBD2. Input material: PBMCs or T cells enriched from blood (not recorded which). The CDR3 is CAWSALAGGFSGELFF. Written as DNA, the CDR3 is TGTGCCTGGAGTGCGTTGGCGGGGGGGTTTTCCGGGGAGCTGTTTTTT.